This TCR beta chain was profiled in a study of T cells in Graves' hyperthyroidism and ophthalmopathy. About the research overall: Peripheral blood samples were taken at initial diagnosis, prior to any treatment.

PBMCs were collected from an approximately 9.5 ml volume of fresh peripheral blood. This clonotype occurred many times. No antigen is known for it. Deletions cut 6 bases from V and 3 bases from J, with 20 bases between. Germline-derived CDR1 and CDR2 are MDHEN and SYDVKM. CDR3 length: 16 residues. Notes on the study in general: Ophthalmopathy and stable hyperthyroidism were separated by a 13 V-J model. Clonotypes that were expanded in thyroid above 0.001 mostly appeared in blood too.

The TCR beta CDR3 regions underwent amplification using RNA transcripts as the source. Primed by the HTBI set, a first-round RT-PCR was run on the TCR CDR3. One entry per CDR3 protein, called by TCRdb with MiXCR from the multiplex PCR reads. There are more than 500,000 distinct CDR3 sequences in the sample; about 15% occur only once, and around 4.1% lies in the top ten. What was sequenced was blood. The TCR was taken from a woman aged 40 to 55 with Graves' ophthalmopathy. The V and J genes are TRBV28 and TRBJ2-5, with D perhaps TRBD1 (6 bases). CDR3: CASRGADLRQKETQYF. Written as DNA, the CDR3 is TGTGCCAGCAGGGGGGCTGACTTAAGACAGAAAGAGACCCAGTACTTC.